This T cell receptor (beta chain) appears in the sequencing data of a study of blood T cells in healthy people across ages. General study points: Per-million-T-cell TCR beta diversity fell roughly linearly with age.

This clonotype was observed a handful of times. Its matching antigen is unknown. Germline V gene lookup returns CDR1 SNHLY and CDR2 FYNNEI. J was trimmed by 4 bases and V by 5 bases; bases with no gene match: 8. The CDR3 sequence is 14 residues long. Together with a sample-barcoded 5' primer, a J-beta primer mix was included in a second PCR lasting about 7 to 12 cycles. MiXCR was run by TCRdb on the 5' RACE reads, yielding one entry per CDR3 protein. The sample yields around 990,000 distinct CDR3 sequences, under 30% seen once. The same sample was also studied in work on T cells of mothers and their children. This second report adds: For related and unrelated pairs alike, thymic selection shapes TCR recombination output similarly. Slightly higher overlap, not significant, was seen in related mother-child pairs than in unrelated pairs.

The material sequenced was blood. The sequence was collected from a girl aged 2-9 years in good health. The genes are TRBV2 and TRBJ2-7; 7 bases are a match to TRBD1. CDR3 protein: CASSPPGQSYEQYF. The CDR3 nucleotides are TGTGCCAGCAGTCCTCCGGGACAGAGTTACGAGCAGTACTTC.